The source of this TCR beta chain is a study of blood T cell repertoires in COVID-19. Turning to the study itself: COVID-19 samples, acute and convalescent, were from the United States, Italy and Spain. From T cells, B-cell-depleted T cells, or PBMCs came the material, which was cDNA or gDNA.

In the source study's methods: Researchers report that nucleated cell counts were estimated from reference gene primer amplification. Assay used: immunoSEQ multiplex PCR; TCRdb lists only in-frame clones, some missing. That table furnishes V, J and clone size, whereas the DNA furnished D and trimming. The data contain nearly 350,000 clones, under 95% of them singletons. Trimming took 6 bases from V and 1 from J; bases not matched to a gene: 0. CDR1 is WSHSY and CDR2 is SAAADI in the germline V gene. CDR3 size: 12 residues. The sequencing sample was made of peripheral blood. This TCR was sampled from a woman under 30 who had recovered from COVID-19. V is TRBV10-2 and J is TRBJ2-7; 7 nucleotides match TRBD2. The CDR3 is CASSGGSYEQYV. The CDR3, as DNA: TGCGCCAGCAGCGGGGGGTCCTACGAGCAGTACGTC.